Shown below are 14 T cell receptor beta chains from a single sample sequenced in a study of CD8 T cells in Susac syndrome. With random hexamers, roughly 0.45 to 1 ug RNA was reverse transcribed. TCRdb independently ran MiXCR on the immunoSEQ multiplex PCR reads; one entry per CDR3 protein. The sample holds about 250,000 distinct CDR3 sequences, around 93% seen once. Sequences were obtained from CD4+ T cells from PBMCs. These receptors all stem from a human donor with multiple sclerosis.

The chain couples TRBV9 to TRBJ1-4, with D possibly matching TRBD1 (6 bases). V was clipped by 4 bases and J by 4 bases, with 14 bases between them. Germline CDR1 and CDR2: SGDLS and YYNGEE. The CDR3 loop spans 15 amino acids. The CDR3 nucleotides read TGTGCCAGCAGCAGACAGGACAGCCGTAATGAAAAACTGTTTTTT. Its protein is CASSRQDSRNEKLFF. The entire variable domain, with the rest obtained from reference TRBV9 and TRBJ1-4, is as follows: DSGVTQTPKHLITATGQRVTLRCSPRSGDLSVYWYQQSLDQGLQFLIQYYNGEERAKGNILERFSAQQFPDLHSELNLSSLELGDSALYFCASSRQDSRNEKLFFGSGTQLSVL.

V is TRBV6-5 and J is TRBJ1-2, with 9 bases that match TRBD1. The CDR3 contains 15 residues. CDR1 and CDR2 from the germline V gene are MNHEY and SVGAGI. V lost 5 bases to trimming and J lost 6 bases; unmatched junction nucleotides: 10. Here the CDR3 DNA reads TGTGCCAGCAGTGCCCGACCCAGGACAGGGGATGGCTACACCTTC. The encoded protein is CASSARPRTGDGYTF.

The chain joins TRBV19 to TRBJ1-2; perhaps TRBD1 as D (5 bases). The CDR3 totals 13 residues. Germline-derived CDR1 and CDR2 are LNHDA and SQIVND (reference sequence). Trimming cost V 8 bases and J 4 bases, with 14 bases left between them. The CDR3 here is CASHAAGTYGYTF. DNA for the CDR3: TGTGCCAGTCACGCCGCAGGGACCTATGGCTACACCTTC.

The chain is built from TRBV2 and TRBJ2-1; TRBD1 matches 8 bases. The CDR3 runs to 16 residues. The V and J ends lost 4 bases and 6 bases, in that order; junction bases with no gene match: 11. Germline V gene data show CDR1 as SNHLY and CDR2 as FYNNEI. The CDR3 DNA follows: TGTGCCAGCAGTGTCAACCCTGGCAGGGGGCCCAATGAGCAGTTCTTC. Translated: CASSVNPGRGPNEQFF. Supplemented by reference TRBV2 and TRBJ2-1, the full variable domain reads EPEVTQTPSHQVTQMGQEVILRCVPISNHLYFYWYRQILGQKVEFLVSFYNNEISEKSEIFDDQFSVERPDGSNFTLKIRSTKLEDSAMYFCASSVNPGRGPNEQFFGPGTRLTVL.

CDR3 nucleotide sequence: TGTGCCATCAGTGGGACAGGGAGGAATCAGCCCCAGCATTTT. This encodes CAISGTGRNQPQHF. The genes are TRBV10-3 and TRBJ1-5; TRBD1 agrees at 8 bases. The V gene end was trimmed by 4 bases and the J gene end by 4 bases; junction bases not matched to a gene: 3. The CDR3 is 14 residues long. CDR1 is ENHRY, CDR2 SYGVKD, per germline.

The genes are TRBV18 and TRBJ1-1, with 10 bases fitting TRBD1. The ends lost 3 bases at V and 0 bases at J; junction bases unmatched: 7. Germline V CDR1 and CDR2: KGHSH, LQKENI. The CDR3 has 17 amino acids. CDR3 sequence (DNA): TGTGCCAGCTCACCCCTCCGGGACAGGGGATTGAACACTGAAGCTTTCTTT. This encodes CASSPLRDRGLNTEAFF.

V usage is TRBV12-3 or TRBV12-4 and J usage is TRBJ2-5; 7 nucleotides align to TRBD1. The length of the CDR3 is 16 residues. J gave up 4 bases and V 3 bases, and 11 bases lay outside the gene matches. DNA of the CDR3: TGTGCCAGCAGTTTTGGTGCCAGGGGGAATGGAGAGACCCAGTACTTC. Translated: CASSFGARGNGETQYF.

This chain uses TRBV12-3 or TRBV12-4 with TRBJ1-6, with 7 bases lining up with TRBD1. The V segment lost 6 bases and the J segment 5 bases; nucleotides outside the gene matches: 10. The CDR3 contains 16 residues. The CDR3 spells CASRTGRVRNNSPLHF. In DNA form, the CDR3 reads TGTGCCAGCAGGACAGGGAGGGTAAGGAATAATTCACCCCTCCACTTT.

The rearrangement joins TRBV6-4 to TRBJ1-2; tentatively, D is TRBD1 (5 bases). This CDR3 comprises 17 residues. The germline V gene encodes CDR1 MRHNA and CDR2 SNTAGT. Trimming took off 6 bases at V and 4 bases at J, with 24 bases between the two ends. CDR3 nucleotides: TGTGCCAGCAGACCCGGTTGGGGGGACGTTCGGGCCTATGGCTACACCTTC. This gives the protein CASRPGWGDVRAYGYTF.

The V and J genes are TRBV4-1 and TRBJ2-3; possibly TRBD1 for D (6 bases). The CDR3 has 17 amino acids. CDR1 and CDR2 from the germline V gene are MGHRA and YSYEKL. Trimming shortened V by 9 bases and J by 3 bases, and 25 bases separated the two germline ends. The CDR3 loop reads CASSPNPLVDRTDTQYF. The CDR3 DNA is TGCGCCAGTTCGCCAAACCCGCTGGTGGACAGAACAGATACGCAGTATTTT.

The rearrangement joins TRBV5-1 to TRBJ1-1; D may be TRBD1 (6 bases). The CDR3 runs 16 residues. Germline values: CDR1 SGHRS, CDR2 YFSETQ. V was shortened by 3 bases and J by 0 bases, with 15 bases between the two germline ends. The CDR3 reads CASSSGRGGMNTEAFF. The CDR3 coding sequence is TGCGCCAGCAGCTCTGGCCGGGGGGGCATGAACACTGAAGCTTTCTTT.

The rearrangement joins TRBV5-1 to TRBJ2-6; 7 bases agree with TRBD1. Germline CDR1 and CDR2: SGHRS and YFSETQ. The CDR3 runs to 18 residues. V lost 3 bases, J lost 4 bases, and 13 bases stayed unmatched. The CDR3, as DNA: TGCGCCAGCAGCTCAGCAGGGACAGAGGGCTTAGGGGCCAACGTCCTGACTTTC. Translated: CASSSAGTEGLGANVLTF.

This CDR3 is CASSEVNTGELFF. CDR3 DNA sequence: TGTGCCAGCAGTGAGGTTAACACCGGGGAGCTGTTTTTT. This chain links TRBV2 with TRBJ2-2, with D hard to call. CDR1 and CDR2 (germline): SNHLY, FYNNEI. There are 13 residues in the CDR3. V lost 3 bases, J lost 2 bases, and 4 bases lay in between. The entire variable domain, with the rest obtained from reference TRBV2 and TRBJ2-2, is as follows: EPEVTQTPSHQVTQMGQEVILRCVPISNHLYFYWYRQILGQKVEFLVSFYNNEISEKSEIFDDQFSVERPDGSNFTLKIRSTKLEDSAMYFCASSEVNTGELFFGEGSRLTVL.

The chain has TRBV12-3 or TRBV12-4 and TRBJ2-3; D perhaps matches TRBD1 (6 bases). V was cut by 5 bases and J by 5 bases, with 14 bases left in between. This CDR3 is built from 14 residues. The CDR3 sequence is CASSHRVIGDTQYF. CDR3 bases: TGTGCCAGCAGTCACAGGGTAATCGGAGATACGCAGTATTTT.